This record covers a single TCR beta chain. Its antigen is not yet known. Per-nucleotide qualities are absent, and no much larger clonotype sits a single base away. Each donor gave one peripheral blood draw, about 100 mL on average, collected into heparinised tubes. A BD FACSAria II and a panel including CD45RO, CCR7, CD25, CD127, CD95 and CD27 were used to sort naive, central memory, regulatory and stem cell-like memory CD4+ T cells. A purity above 98% was achieved for all sorted populations. PBMCs were separated immediately by Lymphoprep density gradient centrifugation and were stained directly, without being cultured. Samples were stained and sorted in pairs, with one healthy donor and one patient per experiment, so that batch effects were minimized. This sample was taken from a study of beta chain features in type 1 diabetes (dated by TCRdb to 2016 to 2018). With respect to the entire study: Patients and healthy donors did not differ in mean age, gender distribution, total cell number or subset yield. A total of some 100,000,000 sorted cells were examined across all samples, and the number of cells per subset was strongly correlated with RNA yield. In the study, recently diagnosed type 1 diabetes patients and matched healthy donors were compared on the TCRB repertoires of their sorted circulating CD4+ T cell subsets. Regulatory and stem cell-like memory subsets were isolated from only 8 patients and 8 healthy donors, whereas naive and central memory subsets came from all 30 or so donors.

CDR1 and CDR2 are drawn from the germline V gene: SNHLY, FYNNEI. Compared with germline, V lacks 6 bases and J lacks 3 bases; bases without a gene match: 8. Including the terminal cysteine and phenylalanine, the CDR3 comprises 16 residues. Kept here is only the CDR3 DNA, which spans 48 bases and is read in frame from base 1. The High Capacity cDNA Reverse Transcription Kit was used to reverse transcribe all of the isolated RNA, meaning that expressed TCRB transcripts were what got sequenced. Naive, central memory and regulatory T cell samples underwent deep immunoSEQ sequencing, averaging approximately 3.5 million total reads per sample. After sorted cells were lysed in RLT buffer, RNA was extracted with DNase-treated RNeasy Micro or Mini kits, with the choice depending on cell number. To prevent cross-contamination, each cell subset was processed individually, whereas patient and healthy donor samples were processed jointly. The immunoSEQ multiplex PCR was used to amplify TCRB sequences from cDNA, generating 87-bp fragments that spanned the CDR3 region. The amplicons were sequenced using the Illumina HiSeq platform. The authors processed their data as follows. PCR bias was computationally corrected using synthetic template baselines, reads within Hamming distance 2 were collapsed, and singletons that could not be merged were discarded. By aligning reads against IMGT, V, D and J genes, CDR3 length, and insertions or deletions at six rearrangement sites were assigned. Within each subset, clonotype counts were normalized to sorted cell number, and only after that were true diversity and Gini coefficients computed with the tcR R package. The overlap coefficient, calculated on TCRB nucleotide sequences, was used to quantify repertoire sharing. As a proxy for the pre-selection repertoire, out-of-frame TCRB sequences from naive cells were analyzed. As stored in TCRdb, this immuneACCESS dataset retains in-frame rearrangements with V and J assigned. A fraction of the clones does not appear; measured against another copy, unresolved V genes explain less than half of the discrepancy, and the remainder lacks a known reason. V, J and clone size were drawn from that table, and D and trimming were deduced from the DNA. This sample lists more than 200,000 clones; about a sixth were detected once. The ten largest clones take up 0.07% to 0.095% of the sample.

General findings and caveats noted by the study authors: Sequencing cDNA rather than genomic DNA could over-represent highly expressing activated cells, although activation and CD3 levels did not differ between groups. Naive, central memory and regulatory TCRB repertoires appeared more similar among patients than among healthy donors. At VDJ recombination sites, type 1 diabetes patients had fewer insertions and more deleted nucleotides, which implies abnormalities in thymic rearrangement. Only small numbers of individuals were included in the HLA sub-analyses, which left unresolved whether HLA type had any influence on TCRB rearrangement. Shorter templates might have been favored by PCR, but patient and control samples were amplified and corrected together, so both groups would have been affected equally by any skew. A moderate but significant shortening of TCRB CDR3 length was observed in type 1 diabetes patients in all four CD4+ subsets.

The specimen was naive CD4+ T cells from blood. The sample's cell subset or site, from its label and the paper: true naive CD4+ T cells. This clonotype was sampled from a man aged 25 to 45 with type 1 diabetes. This chain joins TRBV2 to TRBJ2-2; 9 bases in the junction line up with TRBD2. The CDR3 region has the sequence CASSGTSSAYTGELFF. The nucleotide sequence reads as follows: TGTGCCAGCAGCGGGACTAGCAGTGCGTACACCGGGGAGCTGTTTTTT.